Here is one TCR beta chain with its context. Data came from immunoSEQ multiplex PCR; TCRdb stores just in-frame clones and leaves some out. The sample comprises about 67,000 clones, about 97% of which are singletons, and around 0.3% rests with the top ten. This entry is derived from a study of technical replicates of blood from several donors. The TCR originated in a human donor in good health. The sequenced material came from T cells isolated from PBMCs.

DNA for the CDR3: TGTGCCACCAGCTTTAGACAGGGGTGGGACGAGCAGTACTTC. Its translation: CATSFRQGWDEQYF. The V gene is TRBV15, the J gene TRBJ2-7, with 8 bases aligning to TRBD1. CDR3 length equals 14 residues. J was trimmed by 5 bases and V by 5 bases; bases with no gene match: 8. Per germline, CDR1 LNHNV and CDR2 YYDKDF (reference sequence).